These T cell receptor beta chains were read from a single sample in a study of blood T cell repertoires in COVID-19. TCRdb's table, derived via immunoSEQ multiplex PCR, lists solely in-frame clones and lacks some. The sample shows tens of thousands of clones, around 88% of them seen only once. The specimen sequenced was peripheral blood. The receptors shown here come from a woman aged 80 or older with acute or convalescent COVID-19. Each CDR3 is given with its conserved first and last residue. Size is stated for part of the rows, as once, few or many counts, or as a class when the clone is expanded.

v_call: TRBV19
clone_size: .
cdr3_aa: CASRDRAEQFF

v_call: TRBV19
clone_size: once
cdr3_aa: CASSNRDRGHLEAFF

v_call: TRBV27
clone_size: .
cdr3_aa: CASRTDRDRGSPLHF

v_call: TRBV5-4
clone_size: .
cdr3_aa: CASSLAGGPGNTIYF

v_call: TRBV7-3
clone_size: .
cdr3_aa: CASSSSGITTDTQYF

v_call: TRBV7-9
clone_size: .
cdr3_aa: CASSLSRDTQYF

v_call: TRBV7-7
clone_size: once
cdr3_aa: CASSLADSRNTIYF

v_call: TRBV6-5
clone_size: .
cdr3_aa: CASRTSGTDTQYF

v_call: TRBV7-2
clone_size: .
cdr3_aa: CASSFGWDRGLGANVLTF

v_call: TRBV19
clone_size: .
cdr3_aa: CASRLGGSAKNIQYF

v_call: TRBV3-1/TRBV3-2
clone_size: .
cdr3_aa: CASSLTRAFSGSYNEQFF

v_call: TRBV5-4
clone_size: once
cdr3_aa: CASSLAQGDTQYF

v_call: TRBV20-1
clone_size: .
cdr3_aa: CSASLRANYGYTF

v_call: TRBV5-4
clone_size: .
cdr3_aa: CASSLDGPGRAEAFF

v_call: TRBV7-2
clone_size: .
cdr3_aa: CASSFSTDTGELFF

v_call: TRBV28
clone_size: .
cdr3_aa: CASSTQDRVLYEQYF

v_call: TRBV27
clone_size: .
cdr3_aa: CASSPGQSYGYTF

v_call: TRBV11-1
clone_size: .
cdr3_aa: CASSYRTGFGYEQYF

v_call: TRBV12-3/TRBV12-4
clone_size: .
cdr3_aa: CASRGRGTDTQYF

v_call: TRBV6-5
clone_size: .
cdr3_aa: CASSYPGSPLHF

v_call: TRBV14
clone_size: .
cdr3_aa: CASSQEGGLGVYTEAFF

v_call: TRBV6-5
clone_size: .
cdr3_aa: CASSYGGGGANIQYF

v_call: TRBV19
clone_size: few
cdr3_aa: CASSGPSWTEAFF

v_call: TRBV7-3
clone_size: .
cdr3_aa: CASSFNRGSPLHF

v_call: TRBV18
clone_size: .
cdr3_aa: CASSLKGETGELFF

v_call: TRBV18
clone_size: .
cdr3_aa: CASSPGGTDTQYF

v_call: TRBV5-1
clone_size: .
cdr3_aa: CASSLAPTGTGELFF

v_call: TRBV7-2
clone_size: .
cdr3_aa: CASSLRTGAVRETQYF

v_call: TRBV9
clone_size: .
cdr3_aa: CASSGTVPGYTF

v_call: TRBV11-3
clone_size: .
cdr3_aa: CASSPSSGASYEQYF

v_call: TRBV4-3
clone_size: once
cdr3_aa: CASSQGGGWTDEAFF

v_call: TRBV7-9
clone_size: .
cdr3_aa: CASSPVDEQYF

v_call: TRBV6-4
clone_size: .
cdr3_aa: CASSDEGTDTQYF

v_call: TRBV16
clone_size: few
cdr3_aa: CASSPYNEQFF

v_call: TRBV6-5
clone_size: .
cdr3_aa: CASSYSGGTEAFF

v_call: TRBV7-3
clone_size: .
cdr3_aa: CASSLSSYTDTQYF

v_call: TRBV4-1
clone_size: .
cdr3_aa: CASSQLAGQSSLEQYF

v_call: TRBV11-2
clone_size: .
cdr3_aa: CASSSQGLAGAQEQFF

v_call: TRBV5-6
clone_size: .
cdr3_aa: CASRLWGESYEQYF

v_call: TRBV5-6
clone_size: .
cdr3_aa: CASSSGTGELFF

v_call: TRBV5-4
clone_size: once
cdr3_aa: CASSESSGGYEQYF

v_call: TRBV5-4
clone_size: once
cdr3_aa: CASSLPGQGAYEQYF

v_call: TRBV14
clone_size: .
cdr3_aa: CASSQRGGRAGQETQYF

v_call: TRBV6-5
clone_size: .
cdr3_aa: CASSRGGQGDSPLHF

v_call: TRBV21-1
clone_size: .
cdr3_aa: CASSKDTRTSNLNTGELFF

v_call: TRBV7-9
clone_size: few
cdr3_aa: CASSPDSAYEQYF

v_call: TRBV7-3
clone_size: .
cdr3_aa: CASSLIRMGGEHTGELFF

v_call: TRBV7-2
clone_size: .
cdr3_aa: CASSPAPGSAGGAKNIQYF